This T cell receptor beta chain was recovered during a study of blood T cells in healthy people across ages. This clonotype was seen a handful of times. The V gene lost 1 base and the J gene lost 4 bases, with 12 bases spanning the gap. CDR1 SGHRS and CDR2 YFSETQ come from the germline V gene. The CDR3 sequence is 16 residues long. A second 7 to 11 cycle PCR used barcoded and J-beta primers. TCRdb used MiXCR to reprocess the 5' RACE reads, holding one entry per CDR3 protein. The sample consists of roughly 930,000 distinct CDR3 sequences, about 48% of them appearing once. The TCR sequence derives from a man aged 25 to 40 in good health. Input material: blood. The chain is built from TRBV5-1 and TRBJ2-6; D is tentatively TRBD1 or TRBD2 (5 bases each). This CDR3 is CASSLLAGAGANVLTF. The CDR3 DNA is TGCGCCAGCAGCTTGTTGGCCGGGGCGGGGGCCAACGTCCTGACTTTC.